This T cell receptor (beta chain) was sequenced in a study of blood T cell repertoires in COVID-19. Study information: Sample material is recorded as cDNA or gDNA derived from T cells, B-cell-depleted T cells, or PBMCs.

In the study's own analysis: Counts of nucleated cells, estimated from reference gene primer amplification, were obtained. Generated by immunoSEQ multiplex PCR, the TCRdb table keeps only in-frame clones and is missing some. The V and J calls and the clone size are those of that table, but D and trimming were determined from the DNA. The data show roughly 140,000 clones, approximately 90% seen once. Allocation to cohorts depended on clinical history reported by the participants. Germline CDR1 is MDHEN and CDR2 is SYDVKM. The CDR3 sequence is 13 residues long. V shed 8 bases, J shed 8 bases, and the junction held 9 bases outside the gene matches.

The sequence was collected from a woman under 40 with acute COVID-19. Sequencing used PBMCs or T cells enriched from blood (not recorded which). This chain joins TRBV28 and TRBJ2-1; 7 bases are shared with TRBD1. The CDR3: CASLDREIDEQFF. The CDR3 DNA reads as TGTGCCAGCCTTGACAGGGAAATTGATGAGCAGTTCTTC.